Presented here are 30 T cell receptor beta chains from one specimen sequenced in a study of cytomegalovirus exposure and HLA in healthy donors. PCR employed 60 Vbeta and 13 Jbeta primers. Generated by immunoSEQ multiplex PCR, the TCRdb table keeps only in-frame clones and is missing some. The table includes around 120,000 clones, roughly 69% detected once. The material sequenced was PBMCs. The receptors stem from a man over 45 in good health and CMV-seropositive.

In its sample, this clone was seen once. The gene calls are TRBV28 and TRBJ1-5; unclear D gene. The CDR3 extends over 12 amino acids. Trimming stripped 1 base from V and 6 bases from J, with 4 bases between. Germline lookup yields CDR1 MDHEN and CDR2 SYDVKM. Written as DNA, the CDR3 is TGTGCCAGCAGTTTATATCGTCAGCCCCAGCATTTT. Protein product: CASSLYRQPQHF. The variable domain in full, with the rest retrieved from reference TRBV28 and TRBJ1-5, is DVKVTQSSRYLVKRTGEKVFLECVQDMDHENMFWYRQDPGLGLRLIYFSYDVKMKEKGDIPEGYSVSREKKERFSLILESASTNQTSMYLCASSLYRQPQHFGDGTRLSIL.

CDR3 residues: CASSLGQEIYEQYF. Here the CDR3 DNA reads TGTGCCAGCAGCTTGGGGCAGGAGATATACGAGCAGTACTTC. The chain is built from TRBV7-9 and TRBJ2-7; weak D call: TRBD1 (5 bases). CDR3 length: 14 residues. Trimming removed 3 bases from V and 4 bases from J, with 13 bases in between. Germline CDR1 reads SEHNR; CDR2 reads FQNEAQ (reference sequence).

The CDR3, as DNA: TGCAGCACCAGGGACTACCCAGATCCAGATACGCAGTATTTT. Translation gives CSTRDYPDPDTQYF. V gene TRBV29-1 combines with J gene TRBJ2-3; 7 bases agree with TRBD2. This CDR3 spans 14 amino acids. The V gene end was trimmed by 8 bases and the J gene end by 4 bases; junction bases not matched to a gene: 12. Germline CDR1 is SQVTM and CDR2 is ANQGSEA.

V usage is TRBV19 and J usage is TRBJ2-6; 10 bases agree with TRBD2. J gave up 0 bases and V 3 bases, and 5 bases lay outside the gene matches. The CDR3 is made up of 18 amino acids. Germline lookup yields CDR1 LNHDA and CDR2 SQIVND (reference sequence). The DNA of the CDR3 is TGTGCCAGTAGTATGGTCCAGCGGGGGGGCTCTGGGGCCAACGTCCTGACTTTC. Residues: CASSMVQRGGSGANVLTF. Full variable domain (missing parts from reference TRBV19 and TRBJ2-6): DGGITQSPKYLFRKEGQNVTLSCEQNLNHDAMYWYRQDPGQGLRLIYYSQIVNDFQKGDIAEGYSVSREKKESFPLTVTSAQKNPTAFYLCASSMVQRGGSGANVLTFGAGSRLTVL.

This chain joins TRBV11-2 and TRBJ2-1; maybe TRBD2 (6 bases). Germline V gives CDR1 SGHAT, CDR2 FQNNGV. Trimming left V 2 bases short and J 7 bases short, with 24 bases between. This CDR3 has 18 residues. Here the CDR3 reads CASSLKGGVLSVGNEQFF. In nucleotides, the CDR3 is TGTGCCAGCAGCTTAAAAGGCGGGGTCCTATCTGTGGGGAATGAGCAGTTCTTC.

V gene TRBV6-1 combines with J gene TRBJ2-3, with D possibly matching TRBD1 (6 bases). Looked up from germline, CDR1 is MNHNS and CDR2 is SASEGT. The CDR3 spans 14 residues. Deletions cut 7 bases from V and 3 bases from J, with 14 bases between. The CDR3 DNA reads as TGTGCCAGCACCCCCATGGGGGCTACAGATACGCAGTATTTT. Translated: CASTPMGATDTQYF.

This clone was seen only a few times. The V and J genes are TRBV12-5 and TRBJ1-2; 7 positions agree with TRBD1. V lost 6 bases and J lost 4; bases outside the gene matches: 5. The germline gives CDR1 LGHNT, CDR2 FRNRAP. CDR3 size: 13 residues. In DNA form, the CDR3 reads TGTGCTAGTGGCCGAGGGACAGTCTATGGCTACACCTTC. It encodes CASGRGTVYGYTF.

This chain joins TRBV5-1 and TRBJ1-6; TRBD1 is a possible D gene (6 bases). The germline V gene encodes CDR1 SGHRS and CDR2 YFSETQ. The V end lost 5 bases, the J end lost 7 bases, and 7 bases lay between the germline ends. The CDR3 loop spans 12 amino acids. Here the CDR3 DNA reads TGCGCCAGCAGGAGGGGGAATTCACCCCTCCACTTT. This sequence encodes CASRRGNSPLHF.

This chain connects TRBV6-1 to TRBJ2-3; TRBD2 matches 11 bases. Germline V CDR1 and CDR2: MNHNS, SASEGT. The V segment lost 0 bases and the J segment 4 bases; nucleotides outside the gene matches: 9. CDR3 length: 18 residues. For the CDR3, the DNA is TGTGCCAGCAGTGAAGCGCTAGCGGGAGGTGCATTCGCAGATACGCAGTATTTT. It encodes CASSEALAGGAFADTQYF.

This chain uses TRBV11-2 with TRBJ2-7; 12 bases agree with TRBD2. The CDR3 extends over 14 amino acids. The germline gives CDR1 SGHAT, CDR2 FQNNGV. Unmatched junction bases numbered 4, after V lost 5 bases and J lost 5 bases. The CDR3 sequence: CASSARLAGDEQYF. CDR3 DNA sequence: TGTGCCAGCAGCGCACGACTAGCGGGAGACGAGCAGTACTTC.

The V and J genes are TRBV5-1 and TRBJ1-1, with TRBD1 identical over 7 bases. Per the germline V gene, CDR1 is SGHRS and CDR2 is YFSETQ. The V and J ends lost 0 bases and 1 base, in that order; junction bases with no gene match: 6. This CDR3 spans 16 amino acids. The CDR3 nucleotides read TGCGCCAGCAGCTTGGTGGCAGGGGGGACGAACACTGAAGCTTTCTTT. Its protein is CASSLVAGGTNTEAFF.

This chain joins TRBV6-5 and TRBJ1-2; D might be TRBD1 (5 bases). V lost 5 bases and J lost 5, with 18 bases in between. Germline V gene data show CDR1 as MNHEY and CDR2 as SVGAGI. The CDR3 runs to 15 residues. The CDR3: CASSHDPPGKYGYTF. For the CDR3, the DNA is TGTGCCAGCAGTCACGACCCCCCAGGGAAGTATGGCTACACCTTC.

J is TRBJ2-4 and V is TRBV4-1, with 9 nucleotides matching TRBD1. J lost 0 bases, V lost 2 bases, and 11 bases had no gene match. The germline gives CDR1 MGHRA, CDR2 YSYEKL. The CDR3 has 19 residues. CDR3: CASSQLGTGNLIAKNIQYF. Here the CDR3 DNA reads TGCGCCAGCAGCCAACTCGGGACAGGGAACCTAATAGCCAAAAACATTCAGTACTTC.

The genes are TRBV5-1 and TRBJ1-1, with D uncertain. Germline assignment: CDR1 SGHRS and CDR2 YFSETQ. The germline V and J ends were trimmed by 3 bases and 0 bases, with 9 bases remaining between them. CDR3 length equals 14 residues. The DNA for the CDR3 is TGCGCCAGCAGCTCCGACGGAGTGAACACTGAAGCTTTCTTT. It encodes CASSSDGVNTEAFF.

J is TRBJ2-4 and V is TRBV5-1; tentative D call: TRBD1 (6 bases). The CDR3 runs to 15 residues. CDR1 is SGHRS and CDR2 is YFSETQ in the germline V gene. Trimming cost V 0 bases and J 8 bases, with 15 bases left between them. The CDR3 sequence: CASSLGTGLLDIQYF. CDR3 DNA sequence: TGCGCCAGCAGCTTGGGAACAGGGTTACTAGACATTCAGTACTTC.

This clone was counted only a few times. The chain has TRBV5-1 and TRBJ2-5, with 8 bases lining up with TRBD1. Germline-derived CDR1 and CDR2 are SGHRS and YFSETQ. This CDR3 contains 16 residues. The V segment lost 2 bases and the J segment 2 bases; nucleotides outside the gene matches: 8. The CDR3 sequence is CASSLGTGSLQETQYF. The CDR3 DNA is TGCGCCAGCAGCTTAGGGACAGGTTCGCTTCAAGAGACCCAGTACTTC.

The genes are TRBV10-3 and TRBJ1-2, with 8 bases lining up with TRBD1. V trimming: 4 bases; J trimming: 8 bases; junction bases outside the gene matches: 6. CDR1 ENHRY and CDR2 SYGVKD come from the germline V gene. CDR3 size: 13 residues. DNA for the CDR3: TGTGCCATCAGTGCCGAACAGGGGGGCGGCTACACCTTC. Its protein product is CAISAEQGGGYTF.

The chain has TRBV14 and TRBJ1-2; D call uncertain. Trimming stripped 0 bases from V and 3 bases from J, with 5 bases between. Germline V gene data show CDR1 as SGHDN and CDR2 as FVKESK. The CDR3 totals 13 residues. The CDR3 DNA is TGTGCCAGCAGCCAAGATCGCGACTATGGCTACACCTTC. It yields the protein CASSQDRDYGYTF.

DNA of the CDR3: TGTGCCAGCAGTCAGGGACTAGCGGGAGGGATTAATGAGCAGTTCTTC. Its protein is CASSQGLAGGINEQFF. The chain combines TRBV2 with TRBJ2-1; TRBD2 aligns across 16 bases. V trimming: 5 bases; J trimming: 7 bases; junction bases outside the gene matches: 5. From germline, CDR1 is SNHLY and CDR2 FYNNEI. The CDR3 has 16 residues.

This clone was seen once. The chain combines TRBV7-9 with TRBJ1-2; D possibly corresponds to TRBD1 (6 bases). V was pared by 5 bases and J by 4 bases, with 17 bases between. The CDR3 has 15 amino acids. Germline V lookup: CDR1 SEHNR, CDR2 FQNEAQ (reference sequence). CDR3 DNA sequence: TGTGCCAGCAGCCCCCCAGGGACAAGCTTCTATGGCTACACCTTC. The encoded protein is CASSPPGTSFYGYTF. Using reference TRBV7-9 and TRBJ1-2 for the parts outside the CDR3, the full variable domain is DTGVSQNPRHKITKRGQNVTFRCDPISEHNRLYWYRQTLGQGPEFLTYFQNEAQLEKSRLLSDRFSAERPKGSFSTLEIQRTEQGDSAMYLCASSPPGTSFYGYTFGSGTRLTVV.

The rearrangement joins TRBV6-5 to TRBJ1-1; possibly TRBD1 for D (5 bases). V lost 0 bases and J lost 10, with 21 bases in between. Looked up from germline, CDR1 is MNHEY and CDR2 is SVGAGI. CDR3 length equals 16 residues. The DNA of the CDR3 is TGTGCCAGCAGTTACTCCACAGGCATGTTATACCTGGGAGCTTTCTTT. It translates to CASSYSTGMLYLGAFF.

This chain connects TRBV5-6 to TRBJ1-2; 7 nucleotides align to TRBD1. This CDR3 is 14 amino acids long. From germline, CDR1 is SGHDT and CDR2 YYEEEE. J was trimmed by 3 bases and V by 2 bases; bases with no gene match: 4. The DNA for the CDR3 is TGTGCCAGCAGCTTCATGCAGGGGGACTATGGCTACACCTTC. The encoded protein is CASSFMQGDYGYTF.

CDR3 protein: CASSRDIPSGKLFF. The CDR3 nucleotides read TGTGCCAGCAGTCGGGACATACCTTCCGGAAAACTGTTTTTT. This chain uses TRBV6-1 with TRBJ1-4, with D possibly being TRBD1 (6 bases). This CDR3 region has 14 residues. V was shortened by 5 bases and J by 10 bases, with 17 bases between the two germline ends. Germline V gene data show CDR1 as MNHNS and CDR2 as SASEGT.

This chain links TRBV7-9 with TRBJ2-4, with D possibly being TRBD2 (5 bases). The CDR3 spans 15 residues. Germline V CDR1 and CDR2: SEHNR, FQNEAQ (reference sequence). The V end was cut by 5 bases, the J end by 0 bases, with 11 bases between. CDR3 DNA sequence: TGTGCCAGCAGCGGGAGCGGACTAGCCAAAAACATTCAGTACTTC. Its protein product is CASSGSGLAKNIQYF.

V is TRBV4-1 and J is TRBJ2-2; TRBD1 might be the D (5 bases). There are 18 residues in the CDR3. Germline lookup yields CDR1 MGHRA and CDR2 YSYEKL. V was clipped by 0 bases and J by 5 bases, with 19 bases between them. The CDR3 coding sequence is TGCGCCAGCAGCCAAGATCTCAGGGCGACGGTATCGACCGGGGAGCTGTTTTTT. This translates into CASSQDLRATVSTGELFF.

The chain carries TRBV18 and TRBJ2-4; D is possibly TRBD1 (5 bases). The germline V gene encodes CDR1 KGHSH and CDR2 LQKENI. This CDR3 is 16 amino acids long. The V end lost 2 bases, the J end lost 5 bases, and 16 bases lay between the germline ends. CDR3 coding DNA: TGTGCCAGCTCACCATTTTTAGGGGAAAAGGAAAACATTCAGTACTTC. Translated, it gives CASSPFLGEKENIQYF.

This chain uses TRBV6-5 with TRBJ1-4; TRBD1 is a possible D gene (6 bases). Trimming took off 7 bases at V and 9 bases at J, with 15 bases between the two ends. The length of the CDR3 is 13 residues. Germline CDR1 reads MNHEY; CDR2 reads SVGAGI. CDR3 nucleotides: TGTGCCAGCAAGGACAGCAATGACAAAAAACTGTTTTTT. This codes for CASKDSNDKKLFF.

This clone was recorded only once. V usage is TRBV18 and J usage is TRBJ2-3; D may be TRBD2 (5 bases). Germline values: CDR1 KGHSH, CDR2 LQKENI. V was pared by 3 bases and J by 1 base, with 11 bases between. CDR3 size: 15 residues. The DNA for the CDR3 is TGTGCCAGCTCACCCCCCGGGGTGCGCACAGATACGCAGTATTTT. Amino acid sequence: CASSPPGVRTDTQYF.

The chain recombines TRBV5-6 with TRBJ2-5; 7 bases match TRBD1. The J segment lost 5 bases and the V segment lost 3 bases, leaving 10 bases of the junction unmatched. The CDR3 has 15 residues. Germline loops: CDR1 SGHDT, CDR2 YYEEEE. In DNA form, the CDR3 reads TGTGCCAGCAGCTCGGGGACAGCCACCCCCGAGACCCAGTACTTC. Translating it yields CASSSGTATPETQYF.

This rearrangement joins TRBV27 to TRBJ2-1, with 11 bases matching TRBD2. There are 15 residues in the CDR3. The germline gives CDR1 MNHEY, CDR2 SMNVEV (reference sequence). V was pared by 8 bases and J by 9 bases, with 12 bases of the junction left unmatched. The DNA for the CDR3 is TGTGCCAGCGGCCTTAGCGGGAGGGCCTCTGGTGAGCAGTTCTTC. Translated: CASGLSGRASGEQFF.